The 18 T cell receptor beta chains below were found in one sample sequenced in a study of T-cell reconstitution after alpha-beta-depleted transplantation in children (dated by TCRdb to 2016 to 2018). The treatment or condition label here, explained by the study, means: allogeneic hematopoietic cell transplantation with graft depleted of TCRalphabeta T cells and CD19 B cells. The library was generated by PCR. For sequencing, an Illumina HiSeq 2500 was employed. TCR library preparation used molecular barcoding, with unique molecular identifiers applied to normalize quantification of the TCRbeta repertoire. TCRdb reran the public reads through fastp at Q25 and MiXCR, keeping productive beta chains. Entries that share a CDR3 protein sequence are merged under the most common genes and DNA. This sample lists 300,000 to 400,000 distinct CDR3 sequences; around 15% were detected once. The ten top clones hold about 41% of the sample.

Material: PBMCs, mostly from graft donor cells, obtained 360 days after TCRalphabeta/CD19-depleted stem cell transplant. These receptors all stem from a male patient aged 2 to 9 who had a stem cell transplant for acute lymphoblastic leukemia, so the T cells may come from the graft donor.

The V gene is TRBV20-1, the J gene TRBJ2-7, with a possible D match to TRBD2 (6 bases). The CDR3 runs to 14 residues. Germline loops: CDR1 DFQATT, CDR2 SNEGSKA (reference sequence). Trimming left V 5 bases short and J 2 bases short, with 16 bases between. The CDR3: CSAGPGLRPYEQYF. CDR3 DNA sequence: TGCAGTGCTGGCCCGGGACTGAGACCCTACGAGCAGTACTTC.

The rearrangement links TRBV10-3 to TRBJ2-5, with D possibly being TRBD1 or TRBD2 (5 bases each). CDR1 is ENHRY, CDR2 SYGVKD, per germline. The CDR3 totals 13 residues. V lost 3 bases to trimming and J lost 5 bases, with 10 bases between them. Here the CDR3 reads CAISDSGTETQYF. Written as DNA, the CDR3 is TGTGCCATCAGTGATTCGGGGACGGAGACCCAGTACTTC.

The chain recombines TRBV20-1 with TRBJ2-7; possibly TRBD2 for D (6 bases). This CDR3 has 14 residues. Germline CDR1 reads DFQATT; CDR2 reads SNEGSKA (reference sequence). Trimming pared 3 bases from V and 0 bases from J, leaving 12 bases between. The CDR3 spells CSARIAASSYEQYF. For the CDR3, the DNA is TGCAGTGCTAGGATAGCGGCTAGCTCCTACGAGCAGTACTTC.

This clonotype was detected ten times or more. This sequence joins TRBV29-1 and TRBJ2-5; no firm D call. The CDR3 is 14 amino acids. Germline V gene lookup returns CDR1 SQVTM and CDR2 ANQGSEA. V dropped 1 base and J dropped 2 bases, with 11 bases sitting between them. The CDR3 DNA reads TGCAGCGTTGAAGGCTCAAAACTTCAAGAGACCCAGTACTTC. Translated, it gives CSVEGSKLQETQYF. Based on the CDR3 plus reference TRBV29-1 and TRBJ2-5, the full variable domain is SAVISQKPSRDICQRGTSLTIQCQVDSQVTMMFWYRQQPGQSLTLIATANQGSEATYESGFVIDKFPISRPNLTFSTLTVSNMSPEDSSIYLCSVEGSKLQETQYFGPGTRLLVL.

The chain uses TRBV19 and TRBJ2-1, with 11 nucleotides matching TRBD2. Germline loops: CDR1 LNHDA, CDR2 SQIVND (reference sequence). CDR3 length: 14 amino acids. Unmatched junction bases numbered 11, after V lost 10 bases and J lost 9 bases. The chain's CDR3 is CATKVAGGPGEQFF. Written as DNA, the CDR3 is TGTGCCACCAAAGTAGCGGGAGGGCCGGGTGAGCAGTTCTTC. Filled out from reference TRBV19 and TRBJ2-1, the complete variable domain reads DGGITQSPKYLFRKEGQNVTLSCEQNLNHDAMYWYRQDPGQGLRLIYYSQIVNDFQKGDIAEGYSVSREKKESFPLTVTSAQKNPTAFYLCATKVAGGPGEQFFGPGTRLTVL.

This clonotype showed up many times. The gene calls are TRBV20-1 and TRBJ2-7, with D maybe TRBD2 (6 bases). CDR1 and CDR2 from the germline V gene are DFQATT and SNEGSKA (reference sequence). V was clipped by 1 base and J by 3 bases, with 13 bases between them. CDR3 length: 14 residues. CDR3 DNA: TGCAGTGCTAGAGGGGCGGGAAGCTACTACGAGCAGTACTTC. This sequence encodes CSARGAGSYYEQYF.

The V call is TRBV7-9, the J call TRBJ2-7, with unresolved D. The CDR3 runs to 10 residues. CDR1 is SEHNR and CDR2 is FQNEAQ in the germline V gene (reference sequence). V lost 6 bases, J lost 6 bases, and 6 bases lay in between. The CDR3 DNA reads as TGTGCCAGCAGTCCCGGCGAGCAGTACTTC. This translates into CASSPGEQYF. Combining the CDR3 with reference TRBV7-9 and TRBJ2-7 gives the whole variable domain DTGVSQNPRHKITKRGQNVTFRCDPISEHNRLYWYRQTLGQGPEFLTYFQNEAQLEKSRLLSDRFSAERPKGSFSTLEIQRTEQGDSAMYLCASSPGEQYFGPGTRLTVT.

This clonotype was observed a few times. The chain couples TRBV6-2 or TRBV6-3 to TRBJ2-1; 7 nucleotides align to TRBD2. V was clipped by 2 bases and J by 4 bases; unmatched bases: 5. The CDR3 has 15 amino acids. Per germline, CDR1 MNHEY and CDR2 SVGEGT. This CDR3 is CASSYPGTTYNEQFF. Here the CDR3 DNA reads TGTGCCAGCAGTTACCCCGGGACTACTTACAATGAGCAGTTCTTC.

This chain connects TRBV7-9 to TRBJ2-3; 9 bases map to TRBD2. Trimming cost V 4 bases and J 6 bases; bases outside gene matches: 8. CDR1 is SEHNR, CDR2 FQNEAQ, per germline (reference sequence). The CDR3 covers 15 residues. CDR3 DNA: TGTGCCAGCAGCTGGTCAAGCGGGAGGTTCGATACGCAGTATTTT. It is translated as CASSWSSGRFDTQYF.

The rearrangement uses TRBV9 and TRBJ2-1, with 11 bases lining up with TRBD2. There are 16 residues in the CDR3. Germline values: CDR1 SGDLS, CDR2 YYNGEE. V shed 0 bases and J 7 bases; nucleotides not matched to a gene: 6. CDR3 sequence (DNA): TGTGCCAGCAGCGTAGGGACTAGCGGGTGGGGGAATGAGCAGTTCTTC. Translation: CASSVGTSGWGNEQFF. Looking up the rest from reference TRBV9 and TRBJ2-1 gives the full variable domain: DSGVTQTPKHLITATGQRVTLRCSPRSGDLSVYWYQQSLDQGLQFLIQYYNGEERAKGNILERFSAQQFPDLHSELNLSSLELGDSALYFCASSVGTSGWGNEQFFGPGTRLTVL.

The chain uses TRBV7-8 and TRBJ2-3; D ambiguous. The V gene lost 2 bases and the J gene lost 2 bases, with 8 bases spanning the gap. The CDR3 is 14 residues long. CDR1 is SGHVS and CDR2 is FQNEAQ in the germline V gene. This CDR3 reads CASSLLGFTDTQYF. As DNA, the CDR3 is TGTGCCAGCAGCTTACTGGGGTTCACAGATACGCAGTATTTT.

This CDR3 reads CASSTSGSSTDTQYF. The CDR3 DNA reads as TGTGCCAGCAGTACTAGCGGGAGTAGCACAGATACGCAGTATTTT. The rearrangement joins TRBV12-3 or TRBV12-4 to TRBJ2-3; 11 nucleotides match TRBD2. The ends lost 5 bases at V and 0 bases at J; junction bases unmatched: 1. CDR3 length equals 15 residues.

The V gene is TRBV15, the J gene TRBJ2-1; 15 bases match TRBD2. Germline V gene lookup returns CDR1 LNHNV and CDR2 YYDKDF (reference sequence). This CDR3 contains 17 residues. Germline trimming cut 1 base from V and 7 bases from J; bases unmatched to any gene: 5. The CDR3 sequence is CATSRVSGLAGGNEQFF. The CDR3 region has the DNA TGTGCCACCAGCAGAGTCTCCGGACTAGCGGGAGGGAATGAGCAGTTCTTC. Full variable domain (missing parts from reference TRBV15 and TRBJ2-1): DAMVIQNPRYQVTQFGKPVTLSCSQTLNHNVMYWYQQKSSQAPKLLFHYYDKDFNNEADTPDNFQSRRPNTSFCFLDIRSPGLGDTAMYLCATSRVSGLAGGNEQFFGPGTRLTVL.

This clonotype was observed a few times. V usage is TRBV6-1 and J usage is TRBJ1-1; D ambiguous. The CDR3 is made up of 15 amino acids. Germline V gene sequence: CDR1 MNHNS, CDR2 SASEGT. Trimming stripped 6 bases from V and 4 bases from J, with 18 bases between. CDR3 nucleotides: TGTGCCAGCAGCCCCGGAAACCCCGAGGGCACTGAAGCTTTCTTT. As protein: CASSPGNPEGTEAFF.

This chain uses TRBV4-1 with TRBJ2-1; D remains unclear. V shed 2 bases and J shed 3 bases, with 8 bases lying between them. Germline V lookup: CDR1 MGHRA, CDR2 YSYEKL. This CDR3 contains 14 residues. CDR3 in DNA: TGCGCCAGCAGCCAATTGCGGCTCTACAATGAGCAGTTCTTC. Its translation: CASSQLRLYNEQFF.

This clonotype was seen a few times. The chain recombines TRBV27 with TRBJ2-3, with D perhaps TRBD1 (6 bases). CDR3 length equals 18 residues. V lost 6 bases to trimming and J lost 0 bases, with 22 bases between them. The germline V gene encodes CDR1 MNHEY and CDR2 SMNVEV (reference sequence). CDR3 protein: CASRPLGAIRFSTDTQYF. The CDR3 bases are TGTGCCAGCAGGCCCTTGGGGGCGATCAGGTTTAGCACAGATACGCAGTATTTT.

This clonotype was picked up many times. This rearrangement joins TRBV12-3 or TRBV12-4 to TRBJ2-3; D might be TRBD1 (6 bases). CDR3 length equals 15 residues. V lost 7 bases and J 2 bases, leaving 16 bases between the germline ends. The DNA for the CDR3 is TGTGCCAGCACCGTAGGGGACACCTCCACAGATACGCAGTATTTT. Its translation: CASTVGDTSTDTQYF.

The J gene is TRBJ1-2, the V gene TRBV12-3 or TRBV12-4; D is unclear. This CDR3 has 16 amino acids. The V end was cut by 5 bases, the J end by 8 bases, with 24 bases between. The CDR3, as DNA: TGTGCCAGCAGTCTGACCGTAGTCCCCACGACGGGGGGCTACACCTTC. Its protein product is CASSLTVVPTTGGYTF.